The present T cell receptor (beta chain) was sequenced within a study of T cells in Graves' hyperthyroidism and ophthalmopathy. Points from the study as a whole: For ophthalmopathy, model prediction preceded onset by a median roughly 6.2 months. Ophthalmopathy stood apart from stable hyperthyroidism in a 13 V-J model.

As regards this clonotype: The antigen remains undetermined.

Exclusion followed for patients with uncontrolled infection, other autoimmune disease, pregnancy or lactation. Diagnostic decisions used clinical symptoms, serum thyroxine and TRAb, thyroid ultrasound and orbital computed tomography. TCR beta CDR3 sequences were amplified from RNA transcripts. HTBI primers were employed in a first-round RT-PCR of the TCR CDR3. TCRdb recomputed calls from the multiplex PCR reads with MiXCR, one row per CDR3 protein. The sample records approximately 640,000 distinct CDR3 sequences, 45% being singletons. The origin of this receptor is an adult man with Graves' disease, either hyperthyroidism or ophthalmopathy (not recorded which). Material for sequencing was peripheral blood or thyroid tissue (not recorded which).

The CDR3 protein is CASSSPPGQGMVEKLFF. The CDR3 DNA reads as TGTGCCAGCAGCTCCCCCCCGGGACAGGGGATGGTTGAAAAACTGTTTTTT. This chain joins TRBV7-9 and TRBJ1-4, with 10 bases fitting TRBD1. The length of the CDR3 is 17 residues. Losses at the gene ends were 4 bases for V and 7 bases for J; bases not matched to a gene: 12. CDR1 is SEHNR and CDR2 is FQNEAQ in the germline V gene (reference sequence).